Below are 23 T cell receptor beta chains sequenced from a single sample in a study of T cell clones after liver transplantation. Here immunoSEQ multiplex PCR was the method, and the copy in TCRdb shows in-frame clones only, minus some. The sample yields about 74,000 clones, under 90% seen once. Sequencing used CD4+ T cells from blood, obtained before liver transplant. The receptors derive from a human donor who received a liver transplant.

In this sample, this clone turned up a few times. The chain couples TRBV2 to TRBJ1-2; unclear D gene. CDR1 and CDR2 from the germline V gene are SNHLY and FYNNEI. Trimming cost V 2 bases and J 8 bases, with 9 bases left between them. This CDR3 contains 12 residues. The CDR3 is CASSEIIRGYTF. CDR3 nucleotides: TGTGCCAGCAGTGAAATCATCAGAGGCTACACCTTC. The entire variable domain, with the rest obtained from reference TRBV2 and TRBJ1-2, is as follows: EPEVTQTPSHQVTQMGQEVILRCVPISNHLYFYWYRQILGQKVEFLVSFYNNEISEKSEIFDDQFSVERPDGSNFTLKIRSTKLEDSAMYFCASSEIIRGYTFGSGTRLTVV.

This clone was found a few times. The sample has other DNA sequences that encode this CDR3 too. The V and J genes are TRBV5-1 and TRBJ1-5; D not certain. This CDR3 spans 13 amino acids. Trimming shortened V by 0 bases and J by 5 bases, and 6 bases separated the two germline ends. Per germline, CDR1 SGHRS and CDR2 YFSETQ. The CDR3 sequence is CASSLGMDQPQHF. In nucleotides, the CDR3 is TGCGCCAGCAGCTTGGGCATGGATCAGCCCCAGCATTTT. The full variable domain, its missing parts supplied by reference TRBV5-1 and TRBJ1-5, is KAGVTQTPRYLIKTRGQQVTLSCSPISGHRSVSWYQQTPGQGLQFLFEYFSETQRNKGNFPGRFSGRQFSNSRSEMNVSTLELGDSALYLCASSLGMDQPQHFGDGTRLSIL.

This clone was detected only a few times. The J gene is TRBJ1-1, the V gene TRBV5-5; D gene uncertain. CDR3 length equals 12 residues. The V gene's germline CDR1 is SGHKS and CDR2 YYEKEE (reference sequence). The V and J ends lost 0 bases and 7 bases respectively, with 7 bases between them. CDR3 protein: CASSLGGFEAFF. CDR3 coding DNA: TGTGCCAGCAGCTTGGGTGGATTTGAAGCTTTCTTT.

Concerning this clone itself: The same CDR3 arises from other DNA sequences in this sample as well. The gene calls are TRBV5-1 and TRBJ2-3; D unclear. The CDR3 consists of 12 residues. Germline CDR1 reads SGHRS; CDR2 reads YFSETQ. The V end lost 1 base, the J end lost 3 bases, and 3 bases lay between the germline ends. CDR3 loop: CASSLSTDTQYF. CDR3 DNA: TGCGCCAGCAGCTTGAGTACAGATACGCAGTATTTT.

The J gene is TRBJ2-7, the V gene TRBV28, with TRBD2 matching 13 bases. Germline V gene data show CDR1 as MDHEN and CDR2 as SYDVKM. Unmatched junction bases numbered 7, after V lost 6 bases and J lost 5 bases. The CDR3 covers 15 residues. CDR3 region: CASRKGGTSGDEQYF. The CDR3 nucleotides read TGTGCCAGCAGGAAGGGAGGGACTAGCGGGGACGAGCAGTACTTC.

The chain uses TRBV5-4 and TRBJ2-5, with D maybe TRBD2 (6 bases). V was pared by 4 bases and J by 7 bases, with 17 bases between. CDR3 size: 14 residues. Germline assignment: CDR1 SGHNT and CDR2 YYREEE (reference sequence). CDR3: CASSTLADPGTQYF. The CDR3 coding sequence is TGTGCCAGCAGCACACTAGCTGACCCAGGGACCCAGTACTTC. The full variable domain, its missing parts supplied by reference TRBV5-4 and TRBJ2-5, is ETGVTQSPTHLIKTRGQQVTLRCSSQSGHNTVSWYQQALGQGPQFIFQYYREEENGRGNFPPRFSGLQFPNYSSELNVNALELDDSALYLCASSTLADPGTQYFGPGTRLLVL.

This clone was recorded a few times. V gene TRBV7-8 combines with J gene TRBJ2-3; the match to TRBD1 covers 10 bases. V dropped 7 bases and J dropped 2; count of bases not matched to a gene: 15. The CDR3 has 18 residues. Per germline, CDR1 SGHVS and CDR2 FQNEAQ. The CDR3 is CASIPDRGILTYTDTQYF. In DNA, the CDR3 is TGTGCCAGCATCCCGGACAGGGGGATACTGACCTACACAGATACGCAGTATTTT.

This sequence joins TRBV5-6 and TRBJ2-5, with D possibly TRBD1 on 6 matching bases. Trimming removed 0 bases at V and 5 bases at J, with 17 bases between. Germline loops: CDR1 SGHDT, CDR2 YYEEEE. The CDR3 sequence is 16 residues long. CDR3 coding DNA: TGTGCCAGCAGCTTGGAAAACAGGGATTCGGGGGAGACCCAGTACTTC. Its protein is CASSLENRDSGETQYF.

V gene TRBV19 combines with J gene TRBJ1-2; D unresolved. This CDR3 is 15 amino acids long. The germline gives CDR1 LNHDA, CDR2 SQIVND (reference sequence). The V end was cut by 9 bases, the J end by 0 bases, with 17 bases between. For the CDR3, the DNA is TGTGCCAGCCAATGGACGGGCAGAACTAACTATGGCTACACCTTC. This gives the protein CASQWTGRTNYGYTF.

This chain uses TRBV6-6 with TRBJ1-2, with a tentative D call TRBD1 (6 bases). Germline assignment: CDR1 MNHNY and CDR2 SVGAGI (reference sequence). CDR3 length: 13 amino acids. Trimming took 2 bases from V and 2 from J, leaving 6 bases between them. CDR3 in amino acids: CASSYGGNYGYTF. The DNA for the CDR3 is TGTGCCAGCAGTTACGGGGGCAACTATGGCTACACCTTC.

This clone is a singleton in its sample. J is TRBJ2-4 and V is TRBV5-1; D remains unclear. This CDR3 is built from 15 residues. Trimming cost V 0 bases and J 8 bases, with 15 bases left between them. Germline lookup yields CDR1 SGHRS and CDR2 YFSETQ. The CDR3: CASSLGLQKLDIQYF. The CDR3 nucleotides are TGCGCCAGCAGCTTGGGCCTACAGAAATTGGACATTCAGTACTTC.

V gene TRBV30 combines with J gene TRBJ1-1; D ambiguous. V shed 7 bases and J shed 1 base, with 13 bases lying between them. The CDR3 is 13 amino acids. CDR1 and CDR2 (germline): GTSNPN, SVGIG (reference sequence). CDR3 DNA sequence: TGTGCCTCCGGACGTCTAGGGAACACTGAAGCTTTCTTT. It codes for CASGRLGNTEAFF.

The sample holds one count of this clone. This CDR3 is CASSLGTFSVSEAFF. The CDR3 DNA reads TGTGCCAGCAGTTTAGGTACATTTTCAGTCTCTGAAGCTTTCTTT. V usage is TRBV28 and J usage is TRBJ1-1, with unresolved D. The CDR3 length is 15 residues. Per the germline V gene, CDR1 is MDHEN and CDR2 is SYDVKM. The V gene lost 2 bases and the J gene lost 6 bases, with 16 bases spanning the gap.

This clone turned up a few times. The rearrangement links TRBV7-2 to TRBJ1-1; perhaps TRBD1 as D (5 bases). Per the germline V gene, CDR1 is SGHTA and CDR2 is FQGNSA. V lost 5 bases to trimming and J lost 10 bases, with 14 bases between them. The CDR3 is 12 amino acids. The CDR3 protein is CASSRGLTGAFF. The CDR3 bases are TGTGCCAGCAGCAGGGGACTCACCGGAGCTTTCTTT.

The chain's CDR3 is CASSRAGGPEVEQFF. The CDR3 coding sequence is TGTGCCAGCAGCCGGGCGGGAGGCCCCGAGGTGGAGCAGTTCTTC. This chain uses TRBV27 with TRBJ2-1; 8 nucleotides match TRBD2. The CDR3 has 15 amino acids. After removal of 6 bases from V and 10 bases from J, the junction contained 14 bases not matched to a gene. Germline CDR1 MNHEY, CDR2 SMNVEV (reference sequence).

There are a few counts of this clone. The chain is built from TRBV6-1 and TRBJ1-1; TRBD1 aligns across 7 bases. Germline V gene lookup returns CDR1 MNHNS and CDR2 SASEGT. The CDR3 is 14 amino acids. With 2 bases clipped from V and 4 bases from J, the junction kept 4 bases outside the gene matches. In DNA, the CDR3 is TGTGCCAGCAGTGAAATGGCAGGGGGCACTGAAGCTTTCTTT. This sequence encodes CASSEMAGGTEAFF.

The V call is TRBV27, the J call TRBJ2-3; 9 nucleotides agree with TRBD2. This CDR3 region has 15 residues. Trimming cost V 10 bases and J 1 base; bases outside gene matches: 9. Germline CDR1 reads MNHEY; CDR2 reads SMNVEV (reference sequence). The CDR3 here is CATTLSGSRTDTQYF. CDR3 DNA sequence: TGTGCCACGACCCTTAGCGGGAGCCGCACAGATACGCAGTATTTT.

The chain employs TRBV5-1 and TRBJ1-5; no clear D. Germline V lookup: CDR1 SGHRS, CDR2 YFSETQ. Trimming cost V 0 bases and J 0 bases, with 1 base left between them. The CDR3 spans 13 residues. DNA of the CDR3: TGCGCCAGCAGCTTGGATAGCAATCAGCCCCAGCATTTT. This encodes CASSLDSNQPQHF.

This clone came up once. The chain combines TRBV6-1 with TRBJ1-5; TRBD1 might be the D (5 bases). The V gene's germline CDR1 is MNHNS and CDR2 SASEGT. The V gene lost 10 bases and the J gene lost 0 bases, with 16 bases spanning the gap. The CDR3 has 15 amino acids. The CDR3 bases are TGTGCCATCTCATGGACAAGGGTTAGCAATCAGCCCCAGCATTTT. This translates into CAISWTRVSNQPQHF.

This clone was detected once. The chain couples TRBV4-3 to TRBJ2-3, with D possibly being TRBD1 (5 bases). CDR3 length: 16 amino acids. CDR1 and CDR2 from the germline V gene are LGHNA and YSLEER. V was trimmed by 0 bases and J by 1 base, leaving 11 bases between them. DNA of the CDR3: TGCGCCAGCAGCCAAGATAGAAAAGGGGGCACAGATACGCAGTATTTT. Its protein product is CASSQDRKGGTDTQYF.

This rearrangement joins TRBV6-1 to TRBJ2-7; TRBD1 agrees at 7 bases. Germline CDR1 MNHNS, CDR2 SASEGT. The V and J ends lost 2 bases and 2 bases, in that order; junction bases with no gene match: 6. This CDR3 spans 15 amino acids. Here the CDR3 reads CASSEPGTVTYEQYF. CDR3 nucleotide sequence: TGTGCCAGCAGTGAACCCGGGACAGTTACCTACGAGCAGTACTTC.

This clone came up once. The chain carries TRBV29-1 and TRBJ2-7; tentative D call: TRBD1 (5 bases). Trimming removed 7 bases from V and 2 bases from J, with 18 bases in between. This CDR3 comprises 14 residues. Germline CDR1 and CDR2: SQVTM and ANQGSEA. The CDR3 nucleotides are TGCAGCGCTACAGACAGAGGAAGGGCCTACGAGCAGTACTTC. Amino acids: CSATDRGRAYEQYF.

The chain joins TRBV7-9 to TRBJ1-3; D is unresolved. The V gene lost 5 bases and the J gene lost 6 bases, with 20 bases spanning the gap. Germline V lookup: CDR1 SEHNR, CDR2 FQNEAQ (reference sequence). This CDR3 comprises 16 residues. CDR3 DNA: TGTGCCAGCAGCCTCCCGCCCAAAGGGCAGGCAAACACCATATATTTT. The encoded protein is CASSLPPKGQANTIYF.